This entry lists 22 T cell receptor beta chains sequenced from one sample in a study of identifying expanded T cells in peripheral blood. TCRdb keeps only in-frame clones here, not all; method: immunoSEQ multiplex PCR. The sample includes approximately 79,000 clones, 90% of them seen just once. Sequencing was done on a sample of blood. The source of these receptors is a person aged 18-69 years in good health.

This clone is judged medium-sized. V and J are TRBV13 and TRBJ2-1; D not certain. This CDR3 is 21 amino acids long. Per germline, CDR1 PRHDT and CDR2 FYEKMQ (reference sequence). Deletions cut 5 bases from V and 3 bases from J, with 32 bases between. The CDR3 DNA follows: TGTGCCAGCAGCCACACCTTTGAAGGCGTGTCGCCGACTTTGAGCTACAATGAGCAGTTCTTC. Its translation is CASSHTFEGVSPTLSYNEQFF.

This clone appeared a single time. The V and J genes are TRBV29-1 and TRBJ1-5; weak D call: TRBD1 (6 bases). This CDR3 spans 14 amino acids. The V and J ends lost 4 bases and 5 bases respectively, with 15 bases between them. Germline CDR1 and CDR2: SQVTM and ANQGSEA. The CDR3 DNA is TGCAGCGTTGCTACAGGGAACGGTGATCAGCCCCAGCATTTT. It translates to CSVATGNGDQPQHF.

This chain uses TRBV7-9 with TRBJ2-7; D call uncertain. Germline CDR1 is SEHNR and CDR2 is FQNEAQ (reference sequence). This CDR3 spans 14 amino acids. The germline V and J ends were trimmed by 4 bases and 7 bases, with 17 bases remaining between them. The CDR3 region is CASSSMSSPREQYF. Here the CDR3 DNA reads TGTGCCAGCAGCTCGATGTCCAGTCCCAGGGAGCAGTACTTC.

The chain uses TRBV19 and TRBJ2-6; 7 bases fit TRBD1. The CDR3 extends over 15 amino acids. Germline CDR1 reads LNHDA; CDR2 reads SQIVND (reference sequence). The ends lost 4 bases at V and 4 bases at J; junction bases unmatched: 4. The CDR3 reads CASSKGAEGANVLTF. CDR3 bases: TGTGCCAGTAGTAAGGGGGCGGAAGGGGCCAACGTCCTGACTTTC. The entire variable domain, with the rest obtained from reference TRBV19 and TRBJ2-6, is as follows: DGGITQSPKYLFRKEGQNVTLSCEQNLNHDAMYWYRQDPGQGLRLIYYSQIVNDFQKGDIAEGYSVSREKKESFPLTVTSAQKNPTAFYLCASSKGAEGANVLTFGAGSRLTVL.

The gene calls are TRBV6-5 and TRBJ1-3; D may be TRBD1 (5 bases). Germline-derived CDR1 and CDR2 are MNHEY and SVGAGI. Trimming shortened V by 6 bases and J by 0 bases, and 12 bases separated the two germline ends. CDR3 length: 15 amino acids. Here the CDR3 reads CASSTGRSSGNTIYF. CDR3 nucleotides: TGTGCCAGCAGCACAGGACGGAGCTCTGGAAACACCATATATTTT.

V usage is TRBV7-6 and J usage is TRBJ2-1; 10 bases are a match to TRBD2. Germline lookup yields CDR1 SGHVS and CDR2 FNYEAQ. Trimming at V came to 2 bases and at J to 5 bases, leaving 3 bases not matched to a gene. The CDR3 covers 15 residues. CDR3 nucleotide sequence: TGTGCCAGCAGCTTACGGACTAGCGGCGACAATGAGCAGTTCTTC. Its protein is CASSLRTSGDNEQFF.

CDR3 nucleotides: TGCGCCAGCAGCCTTTCACAAGGGGCGGCTGGAAACACCATATATTTT. The encoded protein is CASSLSQGAAGNTIYF. The rearrangement uses TRBV5-1 and TRBJ1-3, with D perhaps TRBD1 (5 bases). This CDR3 spans 16 amino acids. Germline V lookup: CDR1 SGHRS, CDR2 YFSETQ. V lost 4 bases and J lost 2, with 16 bases in between.

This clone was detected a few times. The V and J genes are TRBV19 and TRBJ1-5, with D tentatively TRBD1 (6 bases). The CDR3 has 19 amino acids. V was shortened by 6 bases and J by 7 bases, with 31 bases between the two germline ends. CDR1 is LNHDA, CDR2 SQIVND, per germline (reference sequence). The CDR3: CASSPTGGTYFMRGQPQHF. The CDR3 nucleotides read TGTGCCAGTAGCCCGACGGGGGGCACATATTTTATGCGTGGACAGCCCCAGCATTTT.

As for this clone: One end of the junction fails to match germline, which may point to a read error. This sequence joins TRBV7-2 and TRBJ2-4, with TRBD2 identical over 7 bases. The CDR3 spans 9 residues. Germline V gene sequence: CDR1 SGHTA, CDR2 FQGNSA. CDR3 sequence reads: CASSRGGNF. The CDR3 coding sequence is TGTGCCAGCAGCCGCGGGGGTAACTTC.

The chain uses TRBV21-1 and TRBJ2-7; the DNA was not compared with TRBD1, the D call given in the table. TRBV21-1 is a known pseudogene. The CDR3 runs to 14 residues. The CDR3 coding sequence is TGTGCCAGCAGCGAGACAGGGGAGAACTACGAGCAGTACTTC. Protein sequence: CASSETGENYEQYF.

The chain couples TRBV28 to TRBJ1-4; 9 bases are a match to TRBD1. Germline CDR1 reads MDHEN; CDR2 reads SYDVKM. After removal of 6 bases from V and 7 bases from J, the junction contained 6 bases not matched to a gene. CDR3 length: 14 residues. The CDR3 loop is CASRQQGAGEKLFF. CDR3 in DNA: TGTGCCAGCAGACAACAGGGGGCCGGTGAAAAACTGTTTTTT.

CDR3 nucleotides: TGTGCCAGCTCACCAGAACAGGGCCGAACTGAAGCTTTCTTT. Protein: CASSPEQGRTEAFF. The chain uses TRBV18 and TRBJ1-1, with D perhaps TRBD1 (6 bases). V was clipped by 2 bases and J by 5 bases, with 12 bases between them. Germline values: CDR1 KGHSH, CDR2 LQKENI. CDR3 length equals 14 residues.

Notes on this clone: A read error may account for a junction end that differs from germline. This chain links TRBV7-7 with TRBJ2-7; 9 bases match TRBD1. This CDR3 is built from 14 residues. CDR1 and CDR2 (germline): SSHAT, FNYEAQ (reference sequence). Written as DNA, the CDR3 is TGTGCTAGCAGCTCCGGGACAGGGTATGGCGAGCAGTACTTC. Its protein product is CASSSGTGYGEQYF.

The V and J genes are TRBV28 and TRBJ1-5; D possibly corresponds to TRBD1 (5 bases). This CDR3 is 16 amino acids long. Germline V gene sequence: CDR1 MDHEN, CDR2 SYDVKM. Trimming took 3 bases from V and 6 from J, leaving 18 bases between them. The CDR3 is CASSFGRRDGGQPQHF. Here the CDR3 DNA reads TGTGCCAGCAGTTTTGGTCGCAGGGACGGCGGTCAGCCCCAGCATTTT.

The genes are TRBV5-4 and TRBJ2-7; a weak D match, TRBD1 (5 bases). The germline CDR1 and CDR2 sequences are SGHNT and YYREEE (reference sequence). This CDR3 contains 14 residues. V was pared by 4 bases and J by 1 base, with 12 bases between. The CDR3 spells CASSVTRGSYEQYF. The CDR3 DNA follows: TGTGCCAGCAGCGTGACAAGGGGTTCCTACGAGCAGTACTTC.

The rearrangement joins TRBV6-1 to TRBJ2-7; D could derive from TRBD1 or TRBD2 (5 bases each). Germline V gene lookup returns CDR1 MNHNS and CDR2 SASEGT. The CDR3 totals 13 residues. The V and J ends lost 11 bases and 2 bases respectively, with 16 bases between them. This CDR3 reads CASSRDGTYEQYF. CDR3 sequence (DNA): TGTGCCTCCTCCCGGGACGGAACCTACGAGCAGTACTTC.

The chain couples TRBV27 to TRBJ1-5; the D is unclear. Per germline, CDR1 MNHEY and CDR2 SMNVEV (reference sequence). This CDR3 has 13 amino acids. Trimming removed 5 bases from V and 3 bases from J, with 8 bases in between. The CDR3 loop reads CASSDSDNQPQHF. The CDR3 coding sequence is TGTGCCAGCAGTGACTCCGACAATCAGCCCCAGCATTTT.

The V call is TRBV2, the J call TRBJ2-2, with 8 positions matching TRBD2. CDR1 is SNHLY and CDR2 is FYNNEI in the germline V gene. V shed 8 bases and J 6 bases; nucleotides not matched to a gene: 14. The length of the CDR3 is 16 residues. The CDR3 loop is CASQSLKAGEAGELFF. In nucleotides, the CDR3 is TGTGCCAGCCAATCATTAAAAGCGGGAGAGGCCGGGGAGCTGTTTTTT.

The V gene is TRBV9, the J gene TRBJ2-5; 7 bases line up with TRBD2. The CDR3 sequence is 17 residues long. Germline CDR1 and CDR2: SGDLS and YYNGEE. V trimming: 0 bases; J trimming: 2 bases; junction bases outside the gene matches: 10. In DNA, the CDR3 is TGTGCCAGCAGCGTAGGGTCGCCGGCTAGCGGACAAGAGACCCAGTACTTC. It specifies CASSVGSPASGQETQYF.

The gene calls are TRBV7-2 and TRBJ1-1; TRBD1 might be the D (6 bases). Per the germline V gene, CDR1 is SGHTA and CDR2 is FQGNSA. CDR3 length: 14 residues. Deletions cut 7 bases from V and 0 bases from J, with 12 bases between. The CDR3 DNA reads TGTGCCAGCAACACAGACAGGATGAACACTGAAGCTTTCTTT. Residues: CASNTDRMNTEAFF.

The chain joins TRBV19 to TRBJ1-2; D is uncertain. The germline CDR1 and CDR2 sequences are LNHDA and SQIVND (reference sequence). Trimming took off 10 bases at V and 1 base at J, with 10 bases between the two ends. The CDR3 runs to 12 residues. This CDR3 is CATSIVNYGYTF. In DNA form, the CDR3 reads TGTGCCACTTCTATAGTTAACTATGGCTACACCTTC. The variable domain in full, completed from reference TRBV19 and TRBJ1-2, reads DGGITQSPKYLFRKEGQNVTLSCEQNLNHDAMYWYRQDPGQGLRLIYYSQIVNDFQKGDIAEGYSVSREKKESFPLTVTSAQKNPTAFYLCATSIVNYGYTFGSGTRLTVV.

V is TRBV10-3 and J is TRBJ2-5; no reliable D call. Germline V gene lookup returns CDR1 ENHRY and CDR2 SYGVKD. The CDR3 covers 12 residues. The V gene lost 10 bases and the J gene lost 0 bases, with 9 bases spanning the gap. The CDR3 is CATGSYQETQYF. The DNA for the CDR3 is TGTGCCACCGGGTCTTACCAAGAGACCCAGTACTTC.